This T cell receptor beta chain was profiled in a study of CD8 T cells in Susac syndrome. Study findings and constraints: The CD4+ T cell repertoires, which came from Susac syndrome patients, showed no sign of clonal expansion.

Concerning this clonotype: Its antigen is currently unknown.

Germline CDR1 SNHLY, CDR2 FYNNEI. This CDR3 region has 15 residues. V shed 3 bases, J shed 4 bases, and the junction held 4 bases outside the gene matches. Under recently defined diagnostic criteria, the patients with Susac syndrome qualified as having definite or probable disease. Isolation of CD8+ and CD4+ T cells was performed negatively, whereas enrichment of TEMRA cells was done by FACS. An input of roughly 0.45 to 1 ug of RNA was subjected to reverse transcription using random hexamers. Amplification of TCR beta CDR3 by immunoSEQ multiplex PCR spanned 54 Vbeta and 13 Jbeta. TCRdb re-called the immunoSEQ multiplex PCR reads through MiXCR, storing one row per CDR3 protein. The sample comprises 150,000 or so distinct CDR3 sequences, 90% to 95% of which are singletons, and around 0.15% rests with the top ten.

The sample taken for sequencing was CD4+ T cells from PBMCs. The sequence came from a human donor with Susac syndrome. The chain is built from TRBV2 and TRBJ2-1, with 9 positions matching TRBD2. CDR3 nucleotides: TGTGCCAGCAGTGACGCTAGCGGGGTGTACAATGAGCAGTTCTTC. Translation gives CASSDASGVYNEQFF.